The clone carrying this TCR beta chain was counted a single time. Data came from immunoSEQ multiplex PCR; TCRdb stores just in-frame clones and leaves some out. The top ten hold around 2.7% of the sample, which has 9,000 or so clones, about 83% seen once. Time point: 2013-2014 season, 7 days after vaccination. The source of the sample is a study of follicular helper T cells after annual influenza vaccination. Germline values: CDR1 SQVTM, CDR2 ANQGSEA. The CDR3 is 13 residues long. The V end lost 1 base, the J end lost 0 bases, and 6 bases lay between the germline ends. The input for sequencing was CXCR5+ CD38- circulating T follicular helper cells from blood, taken 7 days after influenza vaccination. Sample subset: circulating Tfh, non-naive CD4+CXCR5+PD-1+ (ICOS+CD38+ or ICOS-CD38-). The gene calls are TRBV29-1 and TRBJ1-1; D is unclear. This TCR was sampled from an adult who received the influenza vaccine. The CDR3 DNA reads as TGCAGCGTTGAAGGGGAAATGAACACTGAAGCTTTCTTT. This sequence encodes CSVEGEMNTEAFF.